This T cell receptor beta chain was obtained from a study of blood T cells in healthy people across ages. The authors ran a second PCR of 7 to 11 cycles using a sample-barcoded 5' primer and a J-beta primer mix. TCRdb reanalysed the 5' RACE reads using MiXCR and keeps one entry per CDR3 protein. The sample includes approximately 900,000 distinct CDR3 sequences, about 27% of them seen just once. Each of the donors had roughly 10 milliliters of peripheral blood drawn into EDTA-treated Vacutainer tubes. Each sample provided at least 5.5 micrograms of extracted total RNA. This clonotype was detected only a few times. V was cut by 7 bases and J by 3 bases, with 10 bases left in between. The CDR3 has 13 amino acids. Germline V gene data show CDR1 as SGHTA and CDR2 as FQGNSA. These same records also appear under a second study, on T cells of mothers and their children. That paper adds: Biologically related mothers and children overlapped slightly more than unrelated pairs, a non-significant difference.

The source of this sequence is a woman aged 40 to 49 in good health. Sample: blood. The rearrangement uses TRBV7-2 and TRBJ1-5; a possible D gene is TRBD1 (6 bases). DNA of the CDR3: TGTGCCAGCACCGGACAGTACAATCAGCCCCAGCATTTT. This sequence encodes CASTGQYNQPQHF.